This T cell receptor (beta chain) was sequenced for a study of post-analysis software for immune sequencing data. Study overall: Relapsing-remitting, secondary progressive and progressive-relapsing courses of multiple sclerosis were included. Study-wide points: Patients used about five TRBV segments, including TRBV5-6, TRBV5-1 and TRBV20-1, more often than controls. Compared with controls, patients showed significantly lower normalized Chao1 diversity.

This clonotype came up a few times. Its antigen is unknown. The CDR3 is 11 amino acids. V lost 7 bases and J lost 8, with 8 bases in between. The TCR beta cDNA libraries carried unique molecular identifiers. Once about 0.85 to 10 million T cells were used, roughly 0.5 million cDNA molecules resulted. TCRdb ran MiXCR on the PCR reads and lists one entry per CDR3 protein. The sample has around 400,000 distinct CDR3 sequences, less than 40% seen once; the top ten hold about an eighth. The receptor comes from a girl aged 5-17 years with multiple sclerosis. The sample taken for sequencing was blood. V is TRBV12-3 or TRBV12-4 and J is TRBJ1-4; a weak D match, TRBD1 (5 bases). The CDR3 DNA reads TGTGCCAGCACTTGGGGGGAAAAACTGTTTTTT. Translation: CASTWGEKLFF.